These 30 T cell receptor beta chains were all obtained from the same sample, sequenced in a study of T cells in women clearing cervical HPV infection. The table came from immunoSEQ multiplex PCR; TCRdb's copy has only in-frame clones and leaves some out. Recorded here are approximately 49,000 clones; the top ten clones represent around 1.5%. The specimen sequenced was blood buffy coat. The receptors were sampled from a woman between 18 and 75 years old with a cervical HPV16 infection that either progressed to CIN3+ or cleared (not recorded which).

As to this clone: The read comes to an end 3 residues before the CDR3 does, leaving the germline J gene to fill in the end. The chain recombines TRBV20-1 with TRBJ1-5; D gene uncertain. Germline CDR1 DFQATT, CDR2 SNEGSKA (reference sequence). Trimming took off 6 bases at V and 9 bases at J, with 15 bases between the two ends. This CDR3 contains 12 residues. CDR3 loop: CSAPTSSGPQHF. CDR3 DNA (partial): TGCAGTGCGCCTACTAGTTCCGGGCCC.

Comments on this clone: The read ends 3 residues early relative to the CDR3; the germline J gene fills the gap. This chain links TRBV6-2 or TRBV6-3 with TRBJ1-6; TRBD1 agrees at 8 bases. The J segment lost 7 bases and the V segment lost 6 bases, leaving 2 bases of the junction unmatched. The CDR3 is made up of 13 amino acids. Germline-derived CDR1 and CDR2 are MNHEY and SVGEGT. The CDR3 bases that were read are TGTGCCAGCAGGGACAGGGACAATTCACCC. This encodes CASRDRDNSP. The CDR3 reads in full as CASRDRDNSPLHF.

For this clone: The read terminates 3 residues before the CDR3 end, so the remaining end is supplied by the germline J gene. The J gene is TRBJ2-1, the V gene TRBV5-1; 8 bases are shared with TRBD2. CDR1 is SGHRS, CDR2 YFSETQ, per germline. The CDR3 has 15 residues. Trimming removed 4 bases from V and 5 bases from J; junction bases left unmatched: 8. The CDR3 spells CASSQAGVMDNEQFF. Incomplete CDR3 DNA: TGCGCCAGCAGCCAAGCGGGAGTAATGGACAATGAG.

Turning to this clone: Coverage ceases 3 residues before the CDR3 finishes, and the germline J gene fills in the end. The V call is TRBV19, the J call TRBJ1-5; D unclear. The CDR3 runs 14 residues. In germline, CDR1 is LNHDA, CDR2 SQIVND (reference sequence). V was clipped by 7 bases and J by 2 bases, with 12 bases between them. The sequenced CDR3 bases are TGTGCCAGTACCTCCAGGTTAGGCAATCAGCCC. Protein: CASTSRLGNQP. The CDR3, in full, reads CASTSRLGNQPQHF.

Comments on this clone: The observed sequence ends 3 residues before the CDR3 terminus, with the missing tail filled in from the germline J gene. The chain employs TRBV20-1 and TRBJ2-3; 9 bases line up with TRBD2. This CDR3 is built from 14 residues. The J segment lost 5 bases and the V segment lost 3 bases, leaving 6 bases of the junction unmatched. From germline, CDR1 is DFQATT and CDR2 SNEGSKA (reference sequence). The CDR3 spells CSASRGRAIDTQYF. The CDR3 bases that were read are TGCAGTGCTAGTCGCGGGAGGGCCATAGATACG.

On this clone itself: The read gets to within 3 residues of the CDR3 end, and the germline J gene fills in the rest. The chain is built from TRBV11-2 and TRBJ1-1, with 8 nucleotides matching TRBD1. This CDR3 is built from 13 residues. Germline CDR1 SGHAT, CDR2 FQNNGV. The V segment lost 5 bases and the J segment 6 bases; nucleotides outside the gene matches: 5. CDR3 DNA (partial): TGTGCCAGCAGCAAGACAGGGGAGGCTGAA. Amino acid sequence: CASSKTGEAE. The entire CDR3 protein is CASSKTGEAEAFF.

About this clone: Coverage ceases 3 residues before the CDR3 finishes, and the germline J gene fills in the end. This chain uses TRBV12-3 or TRBV12-4 with TRBJ2-7; 7 nucleotides align to TRBD2. The ends lost 3 bases at V and 3 bases at J; junction bases unmatched: 5. The CDR3 has 14 amino acids. The part of the CDR3 DNA that was read is TGTGCCAGCAGTTTGGGGGGGGTCCTCTACGAG. It encodes CASSLGGVLYE. The CDR3 in its entirety is CASSLGGVLYEQYF.

Turning to this clone: The read falls 3 residues short of the CDR3 end, and the missing part is taken from the germline J gene. The gene calls are TRBV7-9 and TRBJ1-2, with D maybe TRBD1 (5 bases). Trimming stripped 5 bases from V and 6 bases from J, with 16 bases between. Germline V lookup: CDR1 SEHNR, CDR2 FQNEAQ (reference sequence). This CDR3 has 14 amino acids. The sequenced part of the CDR3 DNA is TGTGCCAGCAGCATGAGAAGGGGTACGAATGGC. This codes for CASSMRRGTNG. The CDR3 reads in full as CASSMRRGTNGYTF.

In the case of this clone: Sequencing ends 3 residues short of the CDR3 end; the germline J gene provides the rest. The chain joins TRBV18 to TRBJ1-1, with a weak D call TRBD1 (6 bases). Germline V gene sequence: CDR1 KGHSH, CDR2 LQKENI. This CDR3 has 14 amino acids. With 3 bases removed from V and 0 bases from J, the gap between germline ends came to 8 bases. Here the CDR3 reads CASSPDSMNTEAFF. Partial CDR3 DNA: TGTGCCAGCTCACCGGACAGCATGAACACTGAA.

In the case of this clone: The read terminates 3 residues before the CDR3 end, so the remaining end is supplied by the germline J gene. The rearrangement links TRBV19 to TRBJ2-1; 10 bases map to TRBD2. J gave up 7 bases and V 4 bases, and 7 bases lay outside the gene matches. The CDR3 totals 15 residues. Germline V gene sequence: CDR1 LNHDA, CDR2 SQIVND (reference sequence). The part of the CDR3 DNA that was read is TGTGCCAGTAGTACAAGCGGGAGGGCCGTAAATGAG. This gives the protein CASSTSGRAVNE. In full, the CDR3 is CASSTSGRAVNEQFF.

Remarks on this clone: The read terminates 3 residues ahead of where the CDR3 ends, so the germline J gene completes it. J is TRBJ2-1 and V is TRBV7-6; weak D call: TRBD2 (6 bases). V was cut by 0 bases and J by 2 bases, with 17 bases left in between. The germline CDR1 and CDR2 sequences are SGHVS and FNYEAQ. The CDR3 totals 18 residues. The CDR3 reads CASSLARGSQLTYNEQFF. CDR3 DNA (partial): TGTGCCAGCAGCTTAGCGCGGGGTAGCCAATTGACCTACAATGAG. Together with reference TRBV7-6 and TRBJ2-1, the CDR3 gives the full variable domain: GAGVSQSPRYKVTKRGQDVALRCDPISGHVSLYWYRQALGQGPEFLTYFNYEAQQDKSGLPNDRFSAERPEGSISTLTIQRTEQRDSAMYRCASSLARGSQLTYNEQFFGPGTRLTVL.

The CDR3 bases that were read are TGCGCCAGCAGCTTGGTTAGCGGGGTTAACACCGGGGAG. Its protein product is CASSLVSGVNTGE. The whole CDR3 is CASSLVSGVNTGELFF. The chain joins TRBV5-1 to TRBJ2-2; 8 bases align to TRBD2. The sequenced fragment ends 3 residues before the CDR3 boundary, so the rest is inferred from the germline J gene. The CDR3 spans 16 residues. Germline V gives CDR1 SGHRS, CDR2 YFSETQ. J gave up 2 bases and V 0 bases, and 3 bases lay outside the gene matches.

Of note for this clone: The read finishes 3 residues shy of the CDR3 end, and the germline J gene is used to complete it. V usage is TRBV30 and J usage is TRBJ1-5; no definite D call. The CDR3 extends over 13 amino acids. Germline V CDR1 and CDR2: GTSNPN, SVGIG (reference sequence). V dropped 0 bases and J dropped 4 bases, with 7 bases sitting between them. CDR3 sequence: CAWSVAGNQPQHF. The covered CDR3 bases are TGTGCCTGGAGTGTAGCCGGGAATCAGCCC.

As to this clone: Coverage ceases 3 residues before the CDR3 finishes, and the germline J gene fills in the end. The rearrangement uses TRBV20-1 and TRBJ1-5; D is perhaps TRBD1 (6 bases). V was cut by 6 bases and J by 6 bases, with 18 bases left in between. The CDR3 is 14 amino acids. Germline V lookup: CDR1 DFQATT, CDR2 SNEGSKA (reference sequence). The CDR3 spells CSALASGESQPQHF. The DNA read from the CDR3 is TGCAGTGCCCTCGCCTCAGGGGAAAGTCAGCCC.

A word on this clone: The read stops 3 residues short of the end of the CDR3; the missing end is completed from the germline J gene. V gene TRBV28 combines with J gene TRBJ2-1; TRBD2 might be the D (6 bases). The germline gives CDR1 MDHEN, CDR2 SYDVKM. The CDR3 spans 13 residues. The V end was cut by 6 bases, the J end by 7 bases, with 13 bases between. The CDR3 loop is CASRKRASNEQFF. The sequenced part of the CDR3 DNA is TGTGCCAGCAGGAAGCGGGCTTCTAATGAG. Full variable domain (outside the CDR3, taken from reference TRBV28 and TRBJ2-1): DVKVTQSSRYLVKRTGEKVFLECVQDMDHENMFWYRQDPGLGLRLIYFSYDVKMKEKGDIPEGYSVSREKKERFSLILESASTNQTSMYLCASRKRASNEQFFGPGTRLTVL.

A word on this clone: The sequenced fragment ends 3 residues before the CDR3 boundary, so the rest is inferred from the germline J gene. The rearrangement uses TRBV7-7 and TRBJ2-1; 8 positions match TRBD1. The germline V gene has CDR1 SSHAT and CDR2 FNYEAQ (reference sequence). V gave up 1 base and J gave up 8 bases; unmatched junction bases: 13. The CDR3 covers 17 residues. CDR3: CASSLGAGGFSTDEQFF. The DNA read from the CDR3 is TGTGCCAGCAGCTTAGGGGCAGGGGGCTTTTCTACCGATGAG.

Details on this clone: The sequence runs out 3 residues before the end of the CDR3; the remainder is reconstructed from the germline J gene. The chain combines TRBV19 with TRBJ2-3, with D hard to call. This CDR3 spans 13 amino acids. Germline V gene data show CDR1 as LNHDA and CDR2 as SQIVND (reference sequence). V lost 1 base and J lost 6, with 8 bases in between. The part of the CDR3 DNA that was read is TGTGCCAGTAGTATAGCGGTCGTGGATACG. Residues: CASSIAVVDT. The entire CDR3 reads CASSIAVVDTQYF. Full variable domain (remainder filled in from reference TRBV19 and TRBJ2-3): DGGITQSPKYLFRKEGQNVTLSCEQNLNHDAMYWYRQDPGQGLRLIYYSQIVNDFQKGDIAEGYSVSREKKESFPLTVTSAQKNPTAFYLCASSIAVVDTQYFGPGTRLTVL.

Notes on this clone: The read is 3 residues too short to cover the CDR3 end, so that end is filled in from the germline J gene. The chain joins TRBV5-1 to TRBJ2-2, with 9 positions matching TRBD1. Looked up from germline, CDR1 is SGHRS and CDR2 is YFSETQ. V lost 1 base, J lost 6 bases, and 10 bases stayed unmatched. The CDR3 runs 17 residues. The CDR3 is CASSLTGGGYDAGELFF. The CDR3 DNA, read in part, is TGCGCCAGCAGCTTGACAGGGGGCGGATATGACGCCGGGGAG.

To note about this clone: The CDR3 extends 3 residues past the end of the read, so its final part is completed from the germline J gene. This rearrangement joins TRBV30 to TRBJ1-2, with D unresolved. This CDR3 comprises 13 residues. Germline V gene data show CDR1 as GTSNPN and CDR2 as SVGIG (reference sequence). The germline V and J ends were trimmed by 0 bases and 6 bases, with 11 bases remaining between them. CDR3 DNA, as far as it was read: TGTGCCTGGAGTGTAATTGAATCGGATGGC. Encoded protein: CAWSVIESDG. The CDR3 reads in full as CAWSVIESDGYTF.

On this clone itself: The CDR3 end lies 3 residues beyond the end of the read and is filled in from the germline J gene. This chain joins TRBV30 and TRBJ2-1; 7 positions match TRBD2. Germline V gene lookup returns CDR1 GTSNPN and CDR2 SVGIG (reference sequence). This CDR3 has 16 residues. The V segment lost 2 bases and the J segment 5 bases; nucleotides outside the gene matches: 12. CDR3 bases read: TGTGCCTGGAGTCCGGTGCGTCAGCGGGGAAACAATGAG. It specifies CAWSPVRQRGNNE. The full CDR3 protein is CAWSPVRQRGNNEQFF.

Turning to this clone: The read finishes 3 residues shy of the CDR3 end, and the germline J gene is used to complete it. V and J are TRBV7-3 and TRBJ2-1, with D possibly TRBD2 on 5 matching bases. The CDR3 extends over 13 amino acids. V gave up 5 bases and J gave up 6 bases, with 11 bases separating them. Germline V CDR1 and CDR2: SGHTA, FQGTGA. CDR3 in amino acids: CASSRRGSNEQFF. Partial CDR3 DNA: TGTGCCAGCAGCCGCCGGGGTTCCAATGAG.

As concerns this clone: Coverage ceases 3 residues before the CDR3 finishes, and the germline J gene fills in the end. V usage is TRBV7-3 and J usage is TRBJ2-2; D is possibly TRBD2 (6 bases). This CDR3 contains 15 residues. Germline V CDR1 and CDR2: SGHTA, FQGTGA. V lost 0 bases and J lost 6, with 11 bases in between. The CDR3: CASSLTRGGAGELFF. CDR3 DNA, as far as it was read: TGTGCCAGCAGCTTAACGCGGGGCGGGGCCGGGGAG.

With respect to this clone: Read data end 3 residues before the CDR3 end; the end is taken from the germline J gene. This chain uses TRBV19 with TRBJ1-1, with a weak D call TRBD1 (5 bases). This CDR3 is built from 15 residues. V lost 2 bases and J 4 bases, leaving 14 bases between the germline ends. Germline CDR1 LNHDA, CDR2 SQIVND (reference sequence). The part of the CDR3 DNA that was read is TGTGCCAGTAGTATAAAGTGGGGGGGGAGCACTGAA. Amino acid sequence: CASSIKWGGSTE. The whole CDR3 reads CASSIKWGGSTEAFF.

About this clone: The read terminates 3 residues before the CDR3 end, so the remaining end is supplied by the germline J gene. The chain carries TRBV18 and TRBJ1-2; 7 nucleotides match TRBD1. This CDR3 comprises 15 residues. The germline V gene has CDR1 KGHSH and CDR2 LQKENI. V gave up 2 bases and J gave up 4 bases; unmatched junction bases: 7. CDR3 sequence: CASSPNQGQTYGYTF. CDR3 DNA, as far as it was read: TGTGCCAGCTCACCAAACCAGGGACAGACCTATGGC.

Turning to this clone: The sequenced fragment ends 3 residues before the CDR3 boundary, so the rest is inferred from the germline J gene. This rearrangement joins TRBV5-1 to TRBJ1-3; TRBD1 agrees at 7 bases. CDR3 length: 15 amino acids. Germline CDR1 is SGHRS and CDR2 is YFSETQ. The junction had 4 bases not matched to a gene; V was cut back by 0 bases and J by 4 bases. CDR3: CASSLEAGGGNTIYF. The part of the CDR3 DNA that was read is TGCGCCAGCAGCTTGGAAGCAGGGGGAGGAAACACC.

CDR3 bases read: TGTGCCTGGAGTGTAGGGGCGTACCTCAACACTGAA. This encodes CAWSVGAYLNTE. The CDR3 in full is CAWSVGAYLNTEAFF. The rearrangement links TRBV30 to TRBJ1-1, with D maybe TRBD1 (5 bases). From the germline J gene comes the end of the CDR3, since the read stops 3 residues before it. CDR1 and CDR2 (germline): GTSNPN, SVGIG (reference sequence). V shed 0 bases and J shed 2 bases, with 13 bases lying between them. The CDR3 sequence is 15 residues long.

Incomplete CDR3 DNA: TGTGCCAGCAGCTTAGGGGACAGTCTGGAGACC. It is translated as CASSLGDSLET. The entire CDR3 is CASSLGDSLETQYF. This chain connects TRBV7-7 to TRBJ2-5, with 7 bases identical to TRBD1. The CDR3 goes on 3 residues after the read ends, and that part is filled in from the germline J gene. Trimming took 1 base from V and 5 from J; bases not matched to a gene: 4. The CDR3 runs 14 residues. Germline V gene data show CDR1 as SSHAT and CDR2 as FNYEAQ (reference sequence).

Turning to this clone: The CDR3 end is not reached by the read, which stops 3 residues before it; the germline J gene fills it in. The chain is built from TRBV5-6 and TRBJ2-7; D gene uncertain. V shed 0 bases and J shed 0 bases, with 10 bases lying between them. This CDR3 spans 15 amino acids. Germline CDR1 and CDR2: SGHDT and YYEEEE. The sequenced CDR3 bases are TGTGCCAGCAGCTTGGTTTCGGGTACCTCCTACGAG. Translating gives CASSLVSGTSYE. The entire CDR3 sequence reads CASSLVSGTSYEQYF. The entire variable domain, with the rest obtained from reference TRBV5-6 and TRBJ2-7, is as follows: DAGVTQSPTHLIKTRGQQVTLRCSPKSGHDTVSWYQQALGQGPQFIFQYYEEEERQRGNFPDRFSGHQFPNYSSELNVNALLLGDSALYLCASSLVSGTSYEQYFGPGTRLTVT.

On this clone: The read comes to an end 3 residues before the CDR3 does, leaving the germline J gene to fill in the end. The chain is built from TRBV5-6 and TRBJ1-1, with TRBD1 matching 8 bases. V lost 1 base to trimming and J lost 1 base; unmatched junction nucleotides: 3. CDR3 length: 15 amino acids. Germline loops: CDR1 SGHDT, CDR2 YYEEEE. The CDR3 is CASSLRDRPNTEAFF. Partial CDR3 DNA: TGTGCCAGCAGCTTGAGGGACAGGCCGAACACTGAA.

About this clone itself: The sequenced fragment ends 3 residues before the CDR3 boundary, so the rest is inferred from the germline J gene. The chain recombines TRBV5-1 with TRBJ2-7; TRBD2 agrees at 10 bases. CDR3 length equals 14 residues. Germline values: CDR1 SGHRS, CDR2 YFSETQ. V shed 0 bases, J shed 5 bases, and the junction held 2 bases outside the gene matches. CDR3 amino acids: CASSLALAGDEQYF. Incomplete CDR3 DNA: TGCGCCAGCAGCTTGGCTCTAGCGGGAGACGAG.